A selection of T cell receptor beta chains follows, all from one sample in a study of shared clonotypes between healthy human individuals. Data came from immunoSEQ multiplex PCR; TCRdb stores just in-frame clones and leaves some out. The repertoire includes about 340,000 clones, 73% of them detected once, and 8% to 13% sits in the top ten. Material: memory CD4+ T cells sorted from blood. The receptor source for this set is a man younger than 45 in good health. The CDR3 runs from the conserved cysteine through the conserved F or W. D genes are given only for firm matches. Clone size is stated in some rows and not others, as once, few, many or a class when expanded.

>.|TRBV5-8|.|TRBJ1-3
TGTGCCAGCAGCCCGCTGACACCCGGAGGAGGAAACACCATATATTTT
CASSPLTPGGGNTIYF
>.|TRBV2|.|TRBJ2-7
TGTGCCAGCATGTATATCGGGTACTCCTACGAGCAGTACTTC
CASMYIGYSYEQYF
>.|TRBV5-1|TRBD1|TRBJ2-7
TGCGCCAGCAGCGTGCGGACAGGGGGCTCCTACGAGCAGTACTTC
CASSVRTGGSYEQYF
>.|TRBV6-1|TRBD1|TRBJ2-2
TGTGCTAGCAGTGAACTCCGACAGGGGAATGTAATTGGGGAGCTGTTTTTT
CASSELRQGNVIGELFF
>once|TRBV7-8|.|TRBJ1-5
TGTGCCAGCAGCTTAGACGCGAGCTCGGGACACGTCAATCAGCCCCAGCATTTT
CASSLDASSGHVNQPQHF
>.|TRBV6-5|.|TRBJ2-1
TGTGCCAGCACCCGGGGACGGAACAATGAGCAGTTCTTC
CASTRGRNNEQFF
>.|TRBV15|TRBD2|TRBJ2-1
TGTGCCACCAGCAGGCCGGGGGGGGGCGCCTACAATGAGCAGTTCTTC
CATSRPGGGAYNEQFF
>few|TRBV28|TRBD1|TRBJ1-2
TGTGCCAGCAGTGGGACAGGGAATCTCTATGGCTACACCTTC
CASSGTGNLYGYTF
>once|TRBV29-1|.|TRBJ2-7
TGCAGCGTTGAGGGTACAGACCGCGCCTACGAGCAGTACTTC
CSVEGTDRAYEQYF
>once|TRBV11-2|.|TRBJ2-5
TGTGCCAGCAGCTTGCGGTCATCCAGGGGAGAGACCCAGTACTTC
CASSLRSSRGETQYF
>.|TRBV27|.|TRBJ2-5
TGTGCCAGCAGTCTTGGGGTGGGGGGAGAAACGAAAGAGACCCAGTACTTC
CASSLGVGGETKETQYF
>.|TRBV29-1|TRBD1|TRBJ1-2
TGCAGCGTTGGACAGGGGATGTTAGGCTACACCTTC
CSVGQGMLGYTF
>.|TRBV13|.|TRBJ2-5
TGTGCCAGCAGCAGCGGACCAACCCAGTACTTC
CASSSGPTQYF
>.|TRBV7-2|TRBD1|TRBJ1-2
TGTGCCAGCAGCTTAGGGGACAGGAACTATGGCTACACCTTC
CASSLGDRNYGYTF
>.|TRBV27|TRBD1|TRBJ1-6
TGTGCCAGCAGTCAACAGGGGGGGGTTTCACCCCTCCACTTT
CASSQQGGVSPLHF
>few|TRBV6-1|.|TRBJ2-2
TGTGCCAGCAGTGAAAATGGAGGAACGAACACCGGGGAGCTGTTTTTT
CASSENGGTNTGELFF
>.|TRBV9|.|TRBJ2-4
TGTGCCAGCAGCCCCCGTCTGGGCTGGATTCAGTACTTC
CASSPRLGWIQYF